A selection of T cell receptor beta chains follows, all from one sample in a study of CD8+ T cells in alopecia areata. The method was immunoSEQ multiplex PCR; TCRdb's version includes in-frame clones alone and lacks a portion of them. The table shows about 120,000 clones, with approximately 53% occurring only once. Sequencing was performed on CD4+ T cells sorted from blood, taken at week 4, from a patient treated with tofacitinib. These TCRs come from a human donor with alopecia areata. CDR3s include the opening cysteine and the closing phenylalanine or tryptophan. The D gene is left open where the match is weak. Some rows have no size entry. The others give once, few or many, or a class for an expanded clone.

>TRBV29-1|TRBJ1-1|few|NA
CSSGRNTEAFF
TGCAGCTCTGGACGGAACACTGAAGCTTTCTTT
>TRBV9|TRBJ2-6|NA|NA
CASSARSSGANVLTF
TGTGCCAGCAGCGCTCGGAGCTCTGGGGCCAACGTCCTGACTTTC
>TRBV27|TRBJ2-7|NA|NA
CASSFRQGGYEQYF
TGTGCCAGCAGTTTTAGACAGGGAGGCTACGAGCAGTACTTC
>TRBV15|TRBJ1-2|NA|NA
CATSITGTTGYTF
TGTGCCACCAGTATCACCGGGACAACTGGCTACACCTTC
>TRBV5-4|TRBJ1-6|NA|NA
CASSLDGSSPLHF
TGTGCCAGCAGCTTGGATGGGTCTTCACCCCTCCACTTT
>TRBV10-3|TRBJ1-1|NA|NA
CAIRRDGLNTEAFF
TGTGCCATCAGGCGGGACGGCTTGAACACTGAAGCTTTCTTT
>TRBV9|TRBJ2-2|NA|TRBD2
CASSPELAIAGELFF
TGTGCCAGCAGCCCCGAACTAGCGATAGCCGGGGAGCTGTTTTTT
>TRBV7-2|TRBJ2-7|few|NA
CASSLSWDYEQYF
TGTGCCAGCAGCCTCTCATGGGATTACGAGCAGTACTTC
>TRBV14|TRBJ2-2|few|NA
CASSQVLADVTGELFF
TGTGCCAGCAGCCAAGTTTTAGCGGACGTCACCGGGGAGCTGTTTTTT
>TRBV30|TRBJ1-1|NA|NA
CAWSVNLGAGDFF
TGTGCCTGGAGTGTCAACCTTGGGGCAGGTGATTTCTTT
>TRBV6-5|TRBJ2-7|NA|TRBD1
CAAGQGPYEQYF
TGTGCCGCCGGACAGGGCCCCTACGAGCAGTACTTC
>TRBV5-1|TRBJ2-5|NA|TRBD1
CASSRDRGETQYF
TGCGCCAGCAGCAGGGACAGGGGAGAGACCCAGTACTTC
>TRBV29-1|TRBJ2-6|NA|NA
CSVEASNSGANVLTF
TGCAGCGTTGAAGCCAGCAACTCTGGGGCCAACGTCCTGACTTTC
>TRBV19|TRBJ1-2|NA|NA
CASSILRAVDGYTF
TGTGCCAGTAGTATCCTCAGGGCCGTGGATGGCTACACCTTC
>TRBV7-2|TRBJ2-3|few|NA
CASSLEARITDTQYF
TGTGCCAGCAGCTTAGAAGCGCGGATCACAGATACGCAGTATTTT
>TRBV5-6|TRBJ1-2|NA|NA
CARSPPGVTNYGYTF
TGTGCCCGCTCCCCCCCCGGGGTAACTAACTATGGCTACACCTTC
>TRBV7-3|TRBJ2-6|NA|NA
CASSLQGPFSGANVLTF
TGTGCCAGCAGCTTACAGGGGCCTTTCTCTGGGGCCAACGTCCTGACTTTC
>TRBV25-1|TRBJ1-6|NA|NA
CASSDMGLSSPLHF
TGTGCCAGCAGTGATATGGGGCTTTCTTCACCCCTCCACTTT
>TRBV6-5|TRBJ2-5|NA|TRBD1
CASRTRGSGEETQYF
TGTGCCAGCCGGACCAGGGGGTCGGGCGAAGAGACCCAGTACTTC
>TRBV4-2|TRBJ2-4|NA|NA
CASSQDLAAKNIQYF
TGTGCCAGCAGCCAAGATCTGGCAGCCAAAAACATTCAGTACTTC
>TRBV19|TRBJ1-5|few|TRBD1
CASSAGTGPYQPQHF
TGTGCCAGTAGCGCCGGGACAGGGCCCTACCAGCCCCAGCATTTT
>TRBV29-1|TRBJ1-1|NA|TRBD1
CSQGVGTEAFF
TGCAGTCAGGGGGTAGGAACTGAAGCTTTCTTT
>TRBV20-1|TRBJ2-3|NA|NA
CSASAPDTQYF
TGCAGTGCCTCCGCCCCGGATACGCAGTATTTT
>TRBV2|TRBJ2-7|NA|NA
CASTFSVSYEQYF
TGTGCCAGCACCTTCTCGGTTTCCTACGAGCAGTACTTC
>TRBV30|TRBJ2-7|NA|NA
CAWSIGRGYEQYF
TGTGCCTGGAGTATAGGCAGGGGCTACGAGCAGTACTTC
>TRBV5-4|TRBJ2-7|NA|NA
CASSLSQGIYEQYF
TGTGCCAGCAGCTTGAGTCAGGGGATCTACGAGCAGTACTTC
>TRBV9|TRBJ1-1|NA|NA
CASSVDVKSEAFF
TGTGCCAGCAGCGTAGACGTGAAGTCTGAAGCTTTCTTT
>TRBV14|TRBJ2-7|NA|NA
CASSQGALAHYEQYF
TGTGCCAGCAGCCAAGGAGCACTGGCGCATTACGAGCAGTACTTC
>TRBV30|TRBJ2-1|NA|TRBD2
CAWSRGGNNEQFF
TGTGCCTGGTCCCGGGGGGGGAACAATGAGCAGTTCTTC
>TRBV5-1|TRBJ2-1|NA|NA
CASSRGSYNEQFF
TGCGCCAGCAGCCGCGGAAGCTACAATGAGCAGTTCTTC
>TRBV30|TRBJ2-7|NA|NA
CAWRLDSYEQYF
TGTGCCTGGAGGCTAGACAGCTACGAGCAGTACTTC
>TRBV6-6|TRBJ1-2|NA|NA
CASTTQGFRGYTF
TGTGCCAGCACCACTCAGGGATTTCGTGGCTACACCTTC
>TRBV11-2|TRBJ1-1|few|NA
CASSFASSGVAFF
TGTGCCAGCAGCTTCGCATCGTCCGGAGTAGCTTTCTTT
>TRBV29-1|TRBJ1-2|NA|TRBD1
CSTSTGTGHYGYTF
TGCAGCACCTCTACCGGGACAGGGCACTATGGCTACACCTTC
>TRBV4-1|TRBJ1-2|NA|NA
CASSFPTRGDYGYTF
TGCGCCAGCAGCTTCCCGACCAGGGGCGACTATGGCTACACCTTC
>TRBV19|TRBJ1-1|few|NA
CASSIRGIEAFF
TGTGCCAGTAGTATTAGGGGAATTGAAGCTTTCTTT
>TRBV30|TRBJ2-2|NA|NA
CAWRAQAGELFF
TGTGCCTGGAGGGCGCAGGCCGGGGAGCTGTTTTTT
>TRBV7-9|TRBJ2-3|NA|TRBD1
CASSPGTGPDTQYF
TGTGCCAGCAGCCCCGGGACAGGGCCAGATACGCAGTATTTT
>TRBV29-1|TRBJ2-6|NA|TRBD1
CSASGTGVPGANVLTF
TGCAGCGCCTCCGGGACAGGGGTGCCTGGGGCCAACGTCCTGACTTTC
>TRBV19|TRBJ2-6|NA|NA
CASRPISSGANVLTF
TGTGCCAGTAGACCCATTAGCTCTGGGGCCAACGTCCTGACTTTC
>TRBV6-7|TRBJ2-2|NA|NA
CASSYVTEEAGELFF
TGTGCCAGCAGTTACGTTACAGAGGAGGCCGGGGAGCTGTTTTTT
>TRBV6-1|TRBJ2-3|few|NA
CASTGAGWGTQYF
TGTGCCAGCACGGGCGCGGGCTGGGGTACGCAGTATTTT
>TRBV11-2|TRBJ2-3|few|TRBD2
CASSLAAGGRGADTQYF
TGTGCCAGCAGCTTAGCTGCGGGGGGGCGTGGGGCAGATACGCAGTATTTT
>TRBV30|TRBJ2-6|NA|TRBD1
CACGAGLAGGGANVLTF
TGTGCCTGCGGAGCAGGCCTCGCAGGGGGTGGGGCCAACGTCCTGACTTTC
>TRBV19|TRBJ2-3|NA|NA
CASSIQVRSTDTQYF
TGTGCCAGTAGTATACAGGTCAGAAGCACAGATACGCAGTATTTT
>TRBV30|TRBJ2-2|NA|NA
CAWTRVAGELFF
TGTGCCTGGACCAGGGTAGCCGGGGAGCTGTTTTTT
>TRBV5-6|TRBJ2-1|NA|NA
CASSQSPFPAPSEQFF
TGTGCCAGCAGCCAATCACCGTTCCCAGCACCCAGTGAGCAGTTCTTC